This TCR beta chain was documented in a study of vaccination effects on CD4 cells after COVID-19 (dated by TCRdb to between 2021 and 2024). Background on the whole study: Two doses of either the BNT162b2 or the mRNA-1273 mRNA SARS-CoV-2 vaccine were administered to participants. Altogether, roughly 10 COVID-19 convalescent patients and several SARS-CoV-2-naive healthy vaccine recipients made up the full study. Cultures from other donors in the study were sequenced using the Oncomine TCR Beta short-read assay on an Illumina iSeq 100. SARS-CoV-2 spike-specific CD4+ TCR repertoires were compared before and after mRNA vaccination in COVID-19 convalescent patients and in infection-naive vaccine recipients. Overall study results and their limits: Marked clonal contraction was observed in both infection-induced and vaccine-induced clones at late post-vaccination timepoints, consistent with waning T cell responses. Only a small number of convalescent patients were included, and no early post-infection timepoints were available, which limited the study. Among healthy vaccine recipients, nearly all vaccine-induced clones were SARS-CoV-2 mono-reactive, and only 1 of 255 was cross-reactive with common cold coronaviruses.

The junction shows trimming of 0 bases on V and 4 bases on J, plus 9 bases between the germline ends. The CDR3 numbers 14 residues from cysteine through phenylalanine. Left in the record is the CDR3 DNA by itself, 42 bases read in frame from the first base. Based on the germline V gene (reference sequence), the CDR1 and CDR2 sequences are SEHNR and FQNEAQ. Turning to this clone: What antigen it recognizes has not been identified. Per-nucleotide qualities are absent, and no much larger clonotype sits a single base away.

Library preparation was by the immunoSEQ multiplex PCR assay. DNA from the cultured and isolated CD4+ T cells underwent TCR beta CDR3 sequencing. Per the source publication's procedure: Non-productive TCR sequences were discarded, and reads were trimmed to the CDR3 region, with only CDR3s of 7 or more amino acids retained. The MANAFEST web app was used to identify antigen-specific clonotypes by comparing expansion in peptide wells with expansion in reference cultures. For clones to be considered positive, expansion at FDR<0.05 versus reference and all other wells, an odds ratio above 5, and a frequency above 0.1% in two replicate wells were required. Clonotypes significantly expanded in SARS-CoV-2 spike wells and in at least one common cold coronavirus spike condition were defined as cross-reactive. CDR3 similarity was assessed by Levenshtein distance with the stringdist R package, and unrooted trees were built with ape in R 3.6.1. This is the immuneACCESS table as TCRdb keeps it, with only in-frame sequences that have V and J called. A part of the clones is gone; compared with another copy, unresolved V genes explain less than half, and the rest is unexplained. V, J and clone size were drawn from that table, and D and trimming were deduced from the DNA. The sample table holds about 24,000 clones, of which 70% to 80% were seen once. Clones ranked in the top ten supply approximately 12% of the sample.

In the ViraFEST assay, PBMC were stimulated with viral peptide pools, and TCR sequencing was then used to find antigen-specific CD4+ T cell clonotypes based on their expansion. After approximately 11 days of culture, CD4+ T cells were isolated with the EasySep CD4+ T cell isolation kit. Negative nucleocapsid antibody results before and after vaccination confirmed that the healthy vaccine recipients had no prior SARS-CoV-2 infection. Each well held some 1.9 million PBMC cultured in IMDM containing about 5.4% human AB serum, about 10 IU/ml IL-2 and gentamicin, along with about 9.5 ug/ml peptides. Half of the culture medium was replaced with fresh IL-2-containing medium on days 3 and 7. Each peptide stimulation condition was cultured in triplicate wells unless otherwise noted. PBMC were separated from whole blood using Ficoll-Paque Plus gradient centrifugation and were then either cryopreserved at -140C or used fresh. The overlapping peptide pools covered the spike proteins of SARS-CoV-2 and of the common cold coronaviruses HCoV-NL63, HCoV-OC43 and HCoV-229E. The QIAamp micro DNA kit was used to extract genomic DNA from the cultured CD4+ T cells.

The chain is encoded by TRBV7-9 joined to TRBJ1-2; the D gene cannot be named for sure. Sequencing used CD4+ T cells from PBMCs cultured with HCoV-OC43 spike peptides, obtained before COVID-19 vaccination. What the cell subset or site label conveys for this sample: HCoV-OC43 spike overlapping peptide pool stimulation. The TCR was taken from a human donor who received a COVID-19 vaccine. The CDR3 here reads CASSLAGGIYGYTF. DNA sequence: TGTGCCAGCAGCTTAGCGGGAGGGATCTATGGCTACACCTTC.